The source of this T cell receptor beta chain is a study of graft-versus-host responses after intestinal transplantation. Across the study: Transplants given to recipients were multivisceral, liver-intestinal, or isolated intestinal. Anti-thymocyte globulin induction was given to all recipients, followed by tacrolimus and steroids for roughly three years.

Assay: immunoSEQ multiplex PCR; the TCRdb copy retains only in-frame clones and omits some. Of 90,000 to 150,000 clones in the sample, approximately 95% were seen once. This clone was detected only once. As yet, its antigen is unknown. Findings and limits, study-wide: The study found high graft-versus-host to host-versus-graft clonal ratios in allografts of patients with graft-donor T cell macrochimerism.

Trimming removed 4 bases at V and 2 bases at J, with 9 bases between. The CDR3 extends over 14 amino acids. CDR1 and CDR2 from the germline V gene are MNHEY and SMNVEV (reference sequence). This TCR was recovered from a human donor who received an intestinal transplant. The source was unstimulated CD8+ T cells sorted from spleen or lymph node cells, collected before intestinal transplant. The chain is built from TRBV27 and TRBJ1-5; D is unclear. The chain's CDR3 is CASSYPWGNQPQHF. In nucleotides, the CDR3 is TGTGCCAGCAGTTACCCTTGGGGCAATCAGCCCCAGCATTTT.